This T cell receptor beta chain was sequenced during a study of T cell responses to AZD1222 COVID-19 vaccine. Only in-frame clones appear in the TCRdb table, and some are missing; sequencing was by immunoSEQ multiplex PCR. The sample consists of some 170,000 clones, just under 90% of them appearing once. Concerning this clone: Antigen: not known.

CDR3 length: 14 residues. Germline V CDR1 and CDR2: SGHTA, FQGNSA. V shed 8 bases and J 0 bases; nucleotides not matched to a gene: 7. Whole-study results and caveats: Sampling captured repertoires only after the peak T cell response. With two AZD1222 doses given, Spike-specific TCR breadth and depth both rose. The donor cohort was predominantly white British with a female majority, and clonal diversity may have been underestimated.

The chain couples TRBV7-2 to TRBJ2-7; 7 bases are shared with TRBD1. The sequence was obtained from an adult who received the MenACWY meningococcal vaccine as a control. The source material was peripheral blood, sampled 28 days after the second dose of the MenACWY control vaccine. The CDR3 coding sequence is TGTGCCAGCGAACGGACAGGCGCCTCCTACGAGCAGTACTTC. Its protein product is CASERTGASYEQYF. Complete variable domain (other parts from reference TRBV7-2 and TRBJ2-7): GAGVSQSPSNKVTEKGKDVELRCDPISGHTALYWYRQSLGQGLEFLIYFQGNSAPDKSGLPSDRFSAERTGGSVSTLTIQRTQQEDSAVYLCASERTGASYEQYFGPGTRLTVT.